This TCR beta chain originates from a study of naive and memory T cell subsets. Whole-study results and caveats: Naive repertoires, especially CD8, held a few larger clonotypes, possibly memory cells re-expressing CD45RA.

This CDR3 has 13 residues. With 0 bases removed from V and 9 bases from J, the gap between germline ends came to 8 bases. Germline assignment: CDR1 KGHDR and CDR2 SFDVKD. An equimolar mix of two oligonucleotides served as the beta constant-region primer for TRBC1 and TRBC2. The ligated cDNA underwent four PCR rounds using SP2 and nested alpha and beta constant-region primers. TCRdb independently ran MiXCR on the UMI-ligation and nested PCR reads; one entry per CDR3 protein. The profile shows about 150,000 distinct CDR3 sequences, roughly 20% of them singletons. Concerning this clonotype itself: Its specificity is unknown.

Input material: naive CD4+ T cells from blood. The sequence came from a human donor in good health. The chain has TRBV24-1 and TRBJ1-5; perhaps TRBD1 as D (5 bases). Here the CDR3 DNA reads TGTGCCACCAGTGATTTGCGGGGCGGGCCCCAGCATTTT. This translates into CATSDLRGGPQHF.